These 13 T cell receptor beta chains share one sample of origin, sequenced in a study of control samples from healthy donors and cancer patients (dated by TCRdb to the early 2020s). Library preparation employed the immunoSEQ multiplex PCR assay. The clones in this table, taken by TCRdb from immuneACCESS, are in-frame only. Not every clone is retained; where verified, under half of the shortfall comes from an unresolved V gene, and the cause of the rest is unknown. In this sample the table shows almost 95,000 clones, 90% of which occur a single time. The ten top clones hold 3.5% to 4.5% of the sample. Specimen: blood. The receptors originated from a woman under 30 in good health.

This clone has a single count. V and J are TRBV5-1 and TRBJ2-7, with D hard to call. CDR3 size: 14 residues. The V end lost 0 bases, the J end lost 1 base, and 8 bases lay between the germline ends. From germline, CDR1 is SGHRS and CDR2 YFSETQ. The CDR3 bases are TGCGCCAGCAGCTTGGTGCCTGGGTCCTACGAGCAGTACTTC. Protein sequence: CASSLVPGSYEQYF.

The rearrangement uses TRBV6-5 and TRBJ2-7, with D tentatively TRBD2 (6 bases). From germline, CDR1 is MNHEY and CDR2 SVGAGI. The CDR3 contains 13 residues. Trimming removed 7 bases from V and 5 bases from J, with 15 bases in between. The CDR3 coding sequence is TGTGCCAGCACGGGACTGTCTATGGACGAGCAGTACTTC. It yields the protein CASTGLSMDEQYF.

This clone occurred once. The chain has TRBV3-1 (or the pseudogene TRBV3-2) and TRBJ1-4; D is ambiguous. The CDR3 has 13 residues. Germline CDR1 is LGHDT and CDR2 is YNNKEL (reference sequence). Trimming cost V 3 bases and J 5 bases, with 7 bases left between them. CDR3 loop: CASSHSENEKLFF. In DNA form, the CDR3 reads TGTGCCAGCAGCCATTCGGAGAATGAAAAACTGTTTTTT.

The V call is TRBV6-5, the J call TRBJ1-2, with D perhaps matching TRBD1 (6 bases). Germline-derived CDR1 and CDR2 are MNHEY and SVGAGI. V was clipped by 6 bases and J by 2 bases, with 16 bases between them. This CDR3 is built from 15 residues. CDR3 protein: CASRVTQGFNYGYTF. The CDR3 DNA is TGTGCCAGCAGGGTTACCCAGGGGTTCAACTATGGCTACACCTTC.

The chain links TRBV29-1 to TRBJ1-1; possibly TRBD1 for D (5 bases). Germline V lookup: CDR1 SQVTM, CDR2 ANQGSEA. The V end was cut by 2 bases, the J end by 0 bases, with 7 bases between. The CDR3 is 13 residues long. In nucleotides, the CDR3 is TGCAGCGTTGAACCGGACATGAACACTGAAGCTTTCTTT. Protein product: CSVEPDMNTEAFF.

The V and J genes are TRBV6-5 and TRBJ2-5; D is uncertain. Trimming removed 9 bases from V and 3 bases from J, with 17 bases in between. Germline V gene sequence: CDR1 MNHEY, CDR2 SVGAGI. This CDR3 has 14 amino acids. DNA for the CDR3: TGTGCCAGTGGGGAAGTGGGCAGAAAAGAGACCCAGTACTTC. This encodes CASGEVGRKETQYF.

This sequence joins TRBV6-6 and TRBJ2-3; the D gene is possibly TRBD1 (6 bases). V shed 5 bases and J shed 0 bases, with 9 bases lying between them. The CDR3 totals 14 residues. Germline V CDR1 and CDR2: MNHNY, SVGAGI (reference sequence). CDR3: CASSAQGSTDTQYF. Here the CDR3 DNA reads TGTGCCAGCAGTGCTCAGGGGAGCACAGATACGCAGTATTTT.

This clone was seen a few times. This chain links TRBV5-4 with TRBJ1-5; no firm D call. The CDR3 sequence is 14 residues long. Germline V lookup: CDR1 SGHNT, CDR2 YYREEE (reference sequence). Trimming took 1 base from V and 3 from J, leaving 8 bases between them. The CDR3 DNA reads as TGTGCCAGCAGCTTGTTTGGGGTCAATCAGCCCCAGCATTTT. It is translated as CASSLFGVNQPQHF. Together with reference TRBV5-4 and TRBJ1-5, the CDR3 gives the full variable domain: ETGVTQSPTHLIKTRGQQVTLRCSSQSGHNTVSWYQQALGQGPQFIFQYYREEENGRGNFPPRFSGLQFPNYSSELNVNALELDDSALYLCASSLFGVNQPQHFGDGTRLSIL.

The chain uses TRBV6-5 and TRBJ2-1; 8 bases match TRBD2. CDR3 length equals 12 residues. CDR1 MNHEY and CDR2 SVGAGI come from the germline V gene. The V segment lost 8 bases and the J segment 10 bases; nucleotides outside the gene matches: 7. The CDR3: CASLGGASEQFF. The CDR3 DNA reads as TGTGCCAGCCTCGGGGGGGCTTCCGAGCAGTTCTTC.

This clone was counted between two and nine times. The rearrangement uses TRBV20-1 and TRBJ2-5; 15 bases agree with TRBD2. Germline V lookup: CDR1 DFQATT, CDR2 SNEGSKA (reference sequence). The J segment lost 5 bases and the V segment lost 3 bases, leaving 7 bases of the junction unmatched. The CDR3 is 16 amino acids. The CDR3 coding sequence is TGCAGTGCTAGTTGGGGGACTAGCGGGGGGTTGGAGACCCAGTACTTC. Protein: CSASWGTSGGLETQYF.

This clone occurred once. The genes are TRBV3-1 (or the pseudogene TRBV3-2) and TRBJ2-3; D gene uncertain. Per the germline V gene, CDR1 is LGHDT and CDR2 is YNNKEL (reference sequence). V lost 0 bases and J 2 bases, leaving 3 bases between the germline ends. There are 13 residues in the CDR3. In DNA form, the CDR3 reads TGTGCCAGCAGCCAAGATGACACAGATACGCAGTATTTT. Its protein is CASSQDDTDTQYF.

The rearrangement uses TRBV19 and TRBJ1-5, with D unclear. This CDR3 has 12 residues. The V gene's germline CDR1 is LNHDA and CDR2 SQIVND (reference sequence). V was cut by 11 bases and J by 2 bases, with 10 bases left in between. CDR3 in DNA: TGTGCCTCATCTAGAGGCAATCAGCCCCAGCATTTT. Encoded protein: CASSRGNQPQHF.

This chain joins TRBV5-6 and TRBJ1-1, with 9 bases fitting TRBD1. The CDR3 consists of 12 residues. Trimming cost V 3 bases and J 11 bases; bases outside gene matches: 5. Germline V gene sequence: CDR1 SGHDT, CDR2 YYEEEE. The CDR3 here is CASSYGQGWAFF. The CDR3 DNA sequence: TGTGCCAGCAGCTACGGACAGGGGTGGGCTTTCTTT.